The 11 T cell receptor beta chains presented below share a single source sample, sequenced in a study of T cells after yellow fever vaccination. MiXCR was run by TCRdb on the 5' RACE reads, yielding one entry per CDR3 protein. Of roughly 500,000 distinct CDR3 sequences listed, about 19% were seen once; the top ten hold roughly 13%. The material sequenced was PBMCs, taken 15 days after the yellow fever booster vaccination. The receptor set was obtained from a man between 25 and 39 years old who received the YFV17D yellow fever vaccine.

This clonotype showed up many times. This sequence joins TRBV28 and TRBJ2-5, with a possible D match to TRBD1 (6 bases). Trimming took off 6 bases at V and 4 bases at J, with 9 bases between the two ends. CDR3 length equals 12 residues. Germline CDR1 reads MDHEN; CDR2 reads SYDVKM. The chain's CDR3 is CASRDSRETQYF. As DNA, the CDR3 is TGTGCCAGCAGGGACAGTAGAGAGACCCAGTACTTC.

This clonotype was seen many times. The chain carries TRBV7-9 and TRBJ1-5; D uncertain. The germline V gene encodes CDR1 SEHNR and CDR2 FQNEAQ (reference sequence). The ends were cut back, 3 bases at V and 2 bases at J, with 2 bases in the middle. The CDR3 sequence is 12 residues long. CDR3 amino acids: CASSFGNQPQHF. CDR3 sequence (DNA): TGTGCCAGCAGCTTTGGCAATCAGCCCCAGCATTTT.

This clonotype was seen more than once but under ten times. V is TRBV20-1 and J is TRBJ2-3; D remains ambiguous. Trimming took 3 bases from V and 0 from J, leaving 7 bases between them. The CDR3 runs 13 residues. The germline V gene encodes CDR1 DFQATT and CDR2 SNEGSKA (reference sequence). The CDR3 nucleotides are TGCAGTGCTAGCGCCCGGAGCACAGATACGCAGTATTTT. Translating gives CSASARSTDTQYF.

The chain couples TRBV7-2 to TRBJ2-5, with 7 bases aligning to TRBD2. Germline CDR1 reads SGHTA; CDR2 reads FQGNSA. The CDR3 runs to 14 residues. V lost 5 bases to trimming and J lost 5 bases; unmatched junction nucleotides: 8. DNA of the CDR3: TGTGCCAGCAGCATACTGGGGAGGGATGAGACCCAGTACTTC. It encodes CASSILGRDETQYF.

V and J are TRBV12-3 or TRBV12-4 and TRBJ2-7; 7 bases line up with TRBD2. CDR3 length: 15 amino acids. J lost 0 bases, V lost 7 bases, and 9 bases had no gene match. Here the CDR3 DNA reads TGTGCCAGCACCTTAACAAGCGGGGACTCCTACGAGCAGTACTTC. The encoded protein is CASTLTSGDSYEQYF.

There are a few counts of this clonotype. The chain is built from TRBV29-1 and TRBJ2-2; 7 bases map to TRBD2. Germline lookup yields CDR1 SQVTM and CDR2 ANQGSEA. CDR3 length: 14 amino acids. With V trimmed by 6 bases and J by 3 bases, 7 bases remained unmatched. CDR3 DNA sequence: TGCAGCGTCGGGGGAGGGGCGGACACCGGGGAGCTGTTTTTT. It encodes CSVGGGADTGELFF.

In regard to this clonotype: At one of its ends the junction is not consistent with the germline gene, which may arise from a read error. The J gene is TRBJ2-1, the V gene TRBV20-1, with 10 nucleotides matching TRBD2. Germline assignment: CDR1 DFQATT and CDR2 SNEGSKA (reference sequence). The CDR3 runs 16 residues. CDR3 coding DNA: TGCTGTGCTAGAGATCAATTAGCGGGAGGCTACAATGAGCAGTTCTTC. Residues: CCARDQLAGGYNEQFF.

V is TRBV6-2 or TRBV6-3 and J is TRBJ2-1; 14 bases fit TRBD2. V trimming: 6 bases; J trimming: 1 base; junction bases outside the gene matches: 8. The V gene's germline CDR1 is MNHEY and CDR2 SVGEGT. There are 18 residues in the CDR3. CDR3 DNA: TGTGCCAGCAGAATTAGGGGACTAGCGGGAGTGTCCTACAATGAGCAGTTCTTC. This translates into CASRIRGLAGVSYNEQFF.

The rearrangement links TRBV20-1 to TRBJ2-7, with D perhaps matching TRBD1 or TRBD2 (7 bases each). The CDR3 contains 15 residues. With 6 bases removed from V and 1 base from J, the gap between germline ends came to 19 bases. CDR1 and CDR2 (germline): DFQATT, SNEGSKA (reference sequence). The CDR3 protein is CSARGGQGGSYEQYF. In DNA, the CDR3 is TGCAGTGCCAGGGGGGGGCAGGGCGGTTCCTACGAGCAGTACTTC.

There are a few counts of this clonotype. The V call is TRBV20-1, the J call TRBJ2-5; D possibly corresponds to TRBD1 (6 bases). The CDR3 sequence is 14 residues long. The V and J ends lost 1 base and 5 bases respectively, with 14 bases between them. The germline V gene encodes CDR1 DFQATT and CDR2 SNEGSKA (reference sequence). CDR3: CSARAAQGIETQYF. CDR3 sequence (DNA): TGCAGTGCTAGAGCCGCGCAGGGGATTGAGACCCAGTACTTC.

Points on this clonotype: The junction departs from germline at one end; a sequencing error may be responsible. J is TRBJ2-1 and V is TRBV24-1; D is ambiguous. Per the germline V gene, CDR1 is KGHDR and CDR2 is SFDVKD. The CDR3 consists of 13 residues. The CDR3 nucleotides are TGTGCCACCAGTGATTTGCTGTACAATGAGCAGCTCTTC. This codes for CATSDLLYNEQLF.